Sequencing of this T cell receptor beta chain was carried out in a study of blood T cells in healthy people across ages. The CDR3 covers 13 residues. Germline CDR1 GTSNPN, CDR2 SVGIG (reference sequence). V was cut by 0 bases and J by 7 bases, with 11 bases left in between. Using a J-beta primer mix together with a sample-barcoded 5' primer, a second PCR was run for about 7 to 12 cycles. Using its own MiXCR run on the 5' RACE reads, TCRdb lists one record per CDR3 protein. In the table there are around 1.5 million distinct CDR3 sequences, about 31% of which are singletons. This clonotype was obtained from a woman aged 25 to 39 in good health. The V call is TRBV30, the J call TRBJ2-3; D is uncertain. Material: blood. Here the CDR3 DNA reads TGTGCCTGGAGTGTCCCCCGCACGAATACGCAGTATTTT. Translated, it gives CAWSVPRTNTQYF.